These T cell receptor beta chains were read from a single sample in a study of T cell responses to AZD1222 COVID-19 vaccine. Data came from immunoSEQ multiplex PCR; TCRdb stores just in-frame clones and leaves some out. The repertoire holds 100,000 to 150,000 clones, with approximately 87% as singletons. The sample in question was peripheral blood, obtained on day 0 of AZD1222 vaccination. The receptors originated from an adult in good health. CDR3s include the opening cysteine and the closing phenylalanine or tryptophan. D genes are given only for firm matches. The size field is filled for only some rows; it gives once, few, many or a size class.

v_gene	abundance	j_gene	d_gene	CDR3aa	CDR3nt
TRBV7-2	.	TRBJ1-2	TRBD1	CASSDRVPPPAF	TGTGCCAGCAGCGACAGGGTCCCCCCTCCGGCTTTC
TRBV10-3	.	TRBJ1-1	.	CAISESGGGTEAFF	TGTGCCATCAGTGAGTCTGGGGGGGGCACTGAAGCTTTCTTT
TRBV7-9	.	TRBJ2-1	.	CASSLGQLREQFF	TGTGCCAGCAGCTTAGGACAACTCCGGGAGCAGTTCTTC
TRBV9	.	TRBJ2-1	TRBD2	CASSPGLGDNEQFF	TGTGCCAGCAGCCCCGGACTAGGTGACAATGAGCAGTTCTTC
TRBV30	.	TRBJ2-7	.	CAWSAPPFPREQYF	TGTGCCTGGAGTGCCCCACCGTTTCCCCGCGAGCAGTACTTC
TRBV2	.	TRBJ2-3	TRBD2	CASSVPVAGITDTQYF	TGTGCCAGCAGTGTACCCGTAGCGGGAATCACAGATACGCAGTATTTT
TRBV30	few	TRBJ1-1	.	CAWSVRGNTEAFF	TGTGCCTGGAGTGTACGGGGGAACACTGAAGCTTTCTTT
TRBV5-6	.	TRBJ2-3	TRBD1	CASSLYDRGRKDTQYF	TGTGCCAGCAGCTTGTATGACAGGGGGCGAAAAGATACGCAGTATTTT
TRBV7-8	few	TRBJ1-1	.	CASSPSPTGRSTEAFF	TGTGCCAGCAGCCCCTCTCCTACAGGGAGGAGCACTGAAGCTTTCTTT
TRBV11-3	few	TRBJ2-7	TRBD1	CASSPSTRDSSYERYF	TGTGCCAGCAGTCCCTCAACCCGGGACAGCTCCTACGAGCGGTACTTC
TRBV5-1	.	TRBJ1-2	.	CASSLVAGSGYGYTF	TGCGCCAGCAGCTTGGTTGCAGGGTCGGGCTATGGCTACACCTTC
TRBV5-1	.	TRBJ1-1	TRBD1	CASSLAQGNLVTEAFF	TGCGCCAGCAGCCTGGCACAGGGGAATTTAGTTACTGAAGCTTTCTTT
TRBV19	once	TRBJ2-1	.	CASSISRYNEQFF	TGTGCCAGTAGTATTTCACGTTACAATGAGCAGTTCTTC
TRBV27	.	TRBJ2-5	TRBD1	CASSLSQGADQETQYF	TGTGCCAGCAGTTTGTCCCAGGGGGCTGACCAAGAGACCCAGTACTTC
TRBV27	.	TRBJ2-1	TRBD2	CASSHRLAAKDEQFF	TGTGCCAGCAGTCACAGACTAGCGGCTAAGGATGAGCAGTTCTTC
TRBV11-2	.	TRBJ1-6	.	CASSLRSDSPLHF	TGTGCCAGCAGCTTAAGGAGCGATTCACCCCTCCACTTT
TRBV5-4	.	TRBJ2-2	.	CASSLEGLTGELFF	TGTGCCAGCAGCTTGGAGGGGCTCACCGGGGAGCTGTTTTTT
TRBV19	.	TRBJ2-1	TRBD2	CASRRLAGRDNEQFF	TGTGCCAGTAGAAGACTAGCGGGGAGGGACAATGAGCAGTTCTTC
TRBV9	.	TRBJ2-1	TRBD2	CASSVGRGSPFDNEQFF	TGTGCCAGCAGCGTAGGGCGCGGGAGCCCTTTCGACAATGAGCAGTTCTTC
TRBV30	.	TRBJ1-2	.	CAWKGQNYGYTF	TGTGCCTGGAAAGGACAGAACTATGGCTACACCTTC
TRBV5-1	.	TRBJ1-4	.	CASSQVGSTNEKLFF	TGCGCCAGCAGCCAGGTGGGGTCAACTAATGAAAAACTGTTTTTT
TRBV9	.	TRBJ2-3	TRBD2	CASSQMLLAGADTQYF	TGTGCCAGCAGCCAGATGCTACTAGCGGGAGCAGATACGCAGTATTTT
TRBV10-3	.	TRBJ1-2	TRBD1	CAISTGQGLYGYTF	TGTGCCATCAGTACAGGACAGGGCCTCTATGGCTACACCTTC
TRBV2	.	TRBJ2-3	.	CASTGRPGGTDTQYF	TGTGCCAGCACGGGGCGGCCCGGAGGGACAGATACGCAGTATTTT
TRBV27	.	TRBJ2-5	TRBD2	CASSYSGGATTQYF	TGTGCCAGCAGTTACTCGGGGGGGGCCACAACCCAGTACTTC
TRBV25-1	.	TRBJ1-2	.	CASSGPGTIHGYTF	TGTGCCAGCAGTGGTCCAGGGACCATTCATGGCTACACCTTC
TRBV5-1	.	TRBJ1-1	.	CASSLGDSGALTFF	TGCGCCAGCAGCTTGGGGGATTCGGGGGCTCTTACTTTCTTT